This TCR beta chain was found in a study of cytomegalovirus exposure and HLA in healthy donors. Study-wide points: Diagnosis of cytomegalovirus status made by the classifier reportedly showed high specificity and sensitivity. The authors judged a highly shared variant cluster likely a sequencing artifact. Accurate predictions that matched the HLA-A and HLA-B alleles of most subjects were reportedly made from TCR beta sequences.

Concerning this clone: Its antigen is undetermined.

Donors showed nominal health when sampled, although they likely had unrecorded immune exposures. The study ran its PCR with 60 Vbeta and 13 Jbeta primers. TCRdb keeps only in-frame clones here, not all; method: immunoSEQ multiplex PCR. The sample records roughly 170,000 clones, roughly 80% being singletons. Source material: PBMCs. The clonotype comes from a woman aged 18-35 years in good health and CMV-seronegative.

The CDR3 DNA reads TGTGCCAGCAGTTTCCATTCGGGAAGAGTAGACGAGCAGTACTTC. Protein: CASSFHSGRVDEQYF. The chain is built from TRBV28 and TRBJ2-7; D perhaps matches TRBD2 (5 bases). The CDR3 covers 15 residues. CDR1 is MDHEN and CDR2 is SYDVKM in the germline V gene. The V and J ends lost 3 bases and 5 bases respectively, with 17 bases between them.